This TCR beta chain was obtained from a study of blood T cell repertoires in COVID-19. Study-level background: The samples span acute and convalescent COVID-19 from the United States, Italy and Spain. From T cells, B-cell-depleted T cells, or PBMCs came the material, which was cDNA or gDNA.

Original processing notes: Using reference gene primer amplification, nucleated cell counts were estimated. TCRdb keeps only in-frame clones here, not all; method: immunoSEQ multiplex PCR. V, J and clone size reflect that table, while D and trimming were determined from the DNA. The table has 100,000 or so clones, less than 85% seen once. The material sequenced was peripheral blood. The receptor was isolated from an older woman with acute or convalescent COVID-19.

The CDR3 spells CASSSTQGSDTGELFF. DNA of the CDR3: TGTGCCAGCTCATCAACACAGGGTTCAGATACCGGGGAGCTGTTTTTT. This chain joins TRBV18 and TRBJ2-2, with a possible D match to TRBD1 (6 bases). In germline, CDR1 is KGHSH, CDR2 LQKENI. The CDR3 covers 16 residues. Trimming took 5 bases from V and 5 from J, leaving 18 bases between them. Using reference TRBV18 and TRBJ2-2 for the parts outside the CDR3, the full variable domain is NAGVMQNPRHLVRRRGQEARLRCSPMKGHSHVYWYRQLPEEGLKFMVYLQKENIIDESGMPKERFSAEFPKEGPSILRIQQVVRGDSAAYFCASSSTQGSDTGELFFGEGSRLTVL.